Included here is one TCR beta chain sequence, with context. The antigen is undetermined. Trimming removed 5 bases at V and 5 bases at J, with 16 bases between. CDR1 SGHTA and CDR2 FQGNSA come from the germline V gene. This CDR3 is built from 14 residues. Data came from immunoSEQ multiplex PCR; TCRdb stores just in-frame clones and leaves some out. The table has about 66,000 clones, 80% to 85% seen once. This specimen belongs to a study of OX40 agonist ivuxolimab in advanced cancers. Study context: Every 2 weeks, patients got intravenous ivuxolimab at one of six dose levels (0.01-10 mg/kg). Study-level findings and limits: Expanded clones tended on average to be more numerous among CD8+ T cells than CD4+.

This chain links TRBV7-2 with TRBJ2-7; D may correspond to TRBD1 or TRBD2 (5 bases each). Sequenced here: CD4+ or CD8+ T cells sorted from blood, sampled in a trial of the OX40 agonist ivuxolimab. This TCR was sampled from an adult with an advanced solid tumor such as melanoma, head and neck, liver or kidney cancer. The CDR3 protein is CASSPAGASDEQYF. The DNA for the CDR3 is TGTGCCAGCAGCCCCGCCGGGGCGTCGGACGAGCAGTACTTC.